The rows below give T cell receptor beta chains drawn from one sample of a study of T cells in Graves' hyperthyroidism and ophthalmopathy. TCRdb independently ran MiXCR on the multiplex PCR reads; one entry per CDR3 protein. The table includes some 250,000 distinct CDR3 sequences, approximately 14% detected once. Material: blood. The receptors were gathered from a woman between 50 and 59 years old with Graves' hyperthyroidism that later progressed to Graves' ophthalmopathy. CDR3s include the opening cysteine and the closing phenylalanine or tryptophan. Each record gives: V gene, J gene, CDR3 protein.

V: TRBV7-2
J: TRBJ1-6
CDR3: CASSLFHRSSYNSPLHF

V: TRBV7-9
J: TRBJ2-1
CDR3: CASSSRTGFDEQFF

V: TRBV7-3
J: TRBJ2-2
CDR3: CASSSPGLAGVGVGELFF

V: TRBV24-1
J: TRBJ1-2
CDR3: CATSDLTGGYGYTF

V: TRBV20-1
J: TRBJ2-7
CDR3: CSATRLAGYEQYF

V: TRBV10-1
J: TRBJ2-1
CDR3: CASSESSGIYNEQFF

V: TRBV7-2
J: TRBJ2-3
CDR3: CASSLVPLLRGDTQYF

V: TRBV2
J: TRBJ1-6
CDR3: CASSELGTGNSPLHF

V: TRBV28
J: TRBJ2-3
CDR3: CASSLSAGLTDTQYF

V: TRBV3-1
J: TRBJ2-1
CDR3: CASSQVGREQFF

V: TRBV6-1
J: TRBJ2-3
CDR3: CASSVMDTQYF

V: TRBV16
J: TRBJ1-1
CDR3: CASSQQEGTEAFF

V: TRBV10-3
J: TRBJ1-1
CDR3: CAIRDREGTEAFF

V: TRBV5-1
J: TRBJ2-7
CDR3: CASSLEGVYEQYF

V: TRBV20-1
J: TRBJ2-5
CDR3: CSAPPGLAGETQYF

V: TRBV9
J: TRBJ2-7
CDR3: CASSVSENPYEQYF

V: TRBV10-3
J: TRBJ1-6
CDR3: CATGDAADSPLHF

V: TRBV7-9
J: TRBJ2-3
CDR3: CASRDRAFIFLDTQYF

V: TRBV28
J: TRBJ1-3
CDR3: CASSLVWAGNTIYF

V: TRBV5-1
J: TRBJ2-3
CDR3: CASSLSGLAGDTQYF

V: TRBV28
J: TRBJ2-4
CDR3: CASSFQGQAKNIQYF

V: TRBV2
J: TRBJ1-3
CDR3: CASRGVYSGNTIYF

V: TRBV20-1
J: TRBJ2-1
CDR3: CSARVVAGNNEQFF

V: TRBV27
J: TRBJ1-3
CDR3: CASSLSPLSGNTIYF

V: TRBV5-1
J: TRBJ1-1
CDR3: CASSGSDRADTEAFF